This record looks at one T cell receptor beta chain sequence and its context. This clonotype was observed a few times. The specificity of this receptor is unknown. The record has no base qualities; no much larger clone is one base away. Every donor was a healthy Caucasian. The twin cohort consisted of three pairs of female monozygotic twins, all aged about 18 to 29 years. CD4+ and CD8+ T cell populations were isolated with positive isolation kits from Invitrogen. V is shortened by 0 bases, J by 4 bases, and the region joining them spans 12 bases. The CDR3 runs 15 residues from the cysteine to the phenylalanine. The only DNA kept is the CDR3, 45 bases in frame from the first base. The germline V gene yields MNHEY for CDR1 and SVGAGI for CDR2. The data originate from a study of identical twins (dated by TCRdb to 2016 to 2018). With regard to the full study: The study deep-sequenced TCR alpha and beta repertoires from monozygotic twins, unrelated adults of various ages and cord blood to test whether fetal clonotypes persist. To rule out contamination, the twin experiments were replicated at different times with different library preparation protocols. Overall results and qualifications from the work: Because the same donors could not be followed over many years, the conclusions depended on cross-sectional statistical analysis. Zero-insertion analyses could be partly confounded by invariant T cells such as MAIT and iNKT, though diverse VJ usage argued against such confounding for most clonotypes. Abundant cord blood beta clonotypes had fewer insertions, young adult naive repertoires showed a similar but weaker trend, and memory repertoires showed no such trend. A weaker excess of twin sharing was found in beta out-of-frame sequences because the signal-to-noise ratio was lowered by fewer shared sequences. Compared with coincidental sharing between unrelated individuals, an excess of low generation-probability sequences was observed among out-of-frame TCR alpha sequences shared between twins. In monozygotic twins, recombination models systematically underestimated out-of-frame TCR alpha sharing, but the models matched the sharing seen between unrelated individuals.

The receptor library was made with 5' RACE. These reads were obtained on an Illumina HiSeq 2000. Template switching added a universal primer binding site, and the final cDNA carried a unique molecular identifier that allowed TCR cDNA molecules to be counted accurately. Specific primers in the conserved constant-segment region were used to synthesize first-strand cDNA for the TCR alpha and beta chains. Each cDNA library was double barcoded, with a SMART-Mk sample barcode plus Illumina barcodes, to control for contamination. TruSeq adapter sequences and Illumina sample barcodes were added in two successive PCR steps. The Illumina HiSeq platform was used with custom primers to sequence TCR alpha and beta cDNA libraries. The paper's data handling went like this. MiGEC was used to process raw reads and extract unique molecular identifiers, and MiXCR was used to find CDR3 positions. For each individual, recombination models were inferred using an EM algorithm with the repgenHMM and IGoR tools. Shared clonotypes were analyzed with the tcR package in R, and sharing was normalized by the product of cloneset sizes. Out-of-frame nonproductive sequences were analyzed to study raw recombination free of thymic and clonal selection effects. Through fastp at Q25 and MiXCR, TCRdb rebuilt clones from the public reads, retaining in-frame beta chains. Duplicate CDR3 protein sequences are folded into a single record with the most common DNA and genes. TCRdb, not the authors, supplied the V and J calls. The sample table shows a few hundred thousand distinct CDR3 sequences, and roughly a quarter are seen once. The leading ten clones occupy roughly 3% of the sample.

These data were also reused for a study on T cells expressing NK-cell markers. That second publication adds: In sorted CD3+CD56+NKG2C+, CD3+CD56+NKG2C- and CD3+CD56-NKG2C+ T-cell subsets from about 8 donors, TCR beta-chain repertoires were profiled. Among the eight sequenced donors, only one was HCMV-seronegative, while the other seven were HCMV-seropositive. To restrict sorting to alphabetaTCR-expressing T cells, an anti-gammadeltaTCR antibody was added in several experiments. For five or six donors, the dominant CD3+CD56+NKG2C+ clonotypes were among the top 10 CD8+ clonotypes and accounted for 1.0-7.0% of CD8+ T cells. Those dominant clonotypes were again the most abundant among CD3+CD56-NKG2C+ cells in a few donors, at about 28.3-60.1%. It remained unclear whether the expanded NKG2C-expressing T cell clones were specific for HCMV antigens. All eight donors whose samples were sequenced were randomly selected healthy volunteers, three of them men and five women. HCMV-specific IgG was detected in serum with a commercial ELISA kit to determine HCMV serostatus. Reads were demultiplexed and grouped by UMI with MIGEC, and clonotypes were assembled and quantified with MiTCR. To remove erroneous sequences, TCR cDNA sequences were retained only when supported by two or more reads. Downstream repertoire analysis used the tcR package, and clonotypes were matched across fractions by CDR3 nucleotide sequence plus V segment. VDJmatch was used to annotate antigen specificity against VDJdb, with one amino acid substitution in CDR3 permitted.

This clonotype originated in a woman aged 18-29 years in good health. Input material: CD4+ T cells sorted from blood. Recombination linked TRBV6-5 to TRBJ1-2; the D gene cannot be named for sure. CDR3 sequence: CASSYSGLNSYGYTF. The nucleotide sequence reads as follows: TGTGCCAGCAGTTACTCAGGATTGAACAGCTATGGCTACACCTTC.